The subject of this entry is one T cell receptor beta chain. Antigen specificity is unknown. The PCR ran on 60 Vbeta and 13 Jbeta primers. Generated by immunoSEQ multiplex PCR, the TCRdb table keeps only in-frame clones and is missing some. This sample has over 100,000 clones, with less than 80% found just once. After removal of 4 bases from V and 6 bases from J, the junction contained 8 bases not matched to a gene. The CDR3 is 15 residues long. Germline V gene lookup returns CDR1 KGHSH and CDR2 LQKENI. This entry belongs to a study of cytomegalovirus exposure and HLA in healthy donors. Points from the study as a whole: Most of the TCR beta V segments (in an earlier analysis) were productive either about 87% or about 30% of the time. It was assumed in the presence/absence analyses that sequencing depth was roughly uniform across donors. Among donors in an Asian-associated ancestry cluster, a later analysis reportedly found fewer N-insertions than the approximately 700-donor mean.

This TCR was recovered from a woman between 45 and 65 years old in good health and CMV-seropositive. This chain uses TRBV18 with TRBJ1-1; 10 bases align to TRBD1. Sequences were obtained from PBMCs. In nucleotides, the CDR3 is TGTGCCAGCTCACTTGGGACAGGGGTCATAGCTGAAGCTTTCTTT. This codes for CASSLGTGVIAEAFF.